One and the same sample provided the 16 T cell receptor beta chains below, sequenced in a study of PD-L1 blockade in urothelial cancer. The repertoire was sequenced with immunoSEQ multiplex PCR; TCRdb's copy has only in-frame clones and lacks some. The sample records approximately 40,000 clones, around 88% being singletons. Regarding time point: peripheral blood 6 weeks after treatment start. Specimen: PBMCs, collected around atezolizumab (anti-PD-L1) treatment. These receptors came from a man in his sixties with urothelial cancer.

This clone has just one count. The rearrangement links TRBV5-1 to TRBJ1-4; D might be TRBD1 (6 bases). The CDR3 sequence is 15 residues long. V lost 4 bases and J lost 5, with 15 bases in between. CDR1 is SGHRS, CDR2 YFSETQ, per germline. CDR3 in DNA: TGCGCCAGCAGCACCCAACTTACAGGGAATGAAAAACTGTTTTTT. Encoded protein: CASSTQLTGNEKLFF. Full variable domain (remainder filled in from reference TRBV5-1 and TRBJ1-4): KAGVTQTPRYLIKTRGQQVTLSCSPISGHRSVSWYQQTPGQGLQFLFEYFSETQRNKGNFPGRFSGRQFSNSRSEMNVSTLELGDSALYLCASSTQLTGNEKLFFGSGTQLSVL.

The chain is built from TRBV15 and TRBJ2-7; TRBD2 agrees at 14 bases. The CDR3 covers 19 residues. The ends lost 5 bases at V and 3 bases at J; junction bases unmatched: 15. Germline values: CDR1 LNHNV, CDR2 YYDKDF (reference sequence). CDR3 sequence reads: CATSRANRTSGRRHYEQYF. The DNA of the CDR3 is TGTGCCACCAGCCGAGCAAACAGGACTAGCGGGAGGCGCCACTACGAGCAGTACTTC.

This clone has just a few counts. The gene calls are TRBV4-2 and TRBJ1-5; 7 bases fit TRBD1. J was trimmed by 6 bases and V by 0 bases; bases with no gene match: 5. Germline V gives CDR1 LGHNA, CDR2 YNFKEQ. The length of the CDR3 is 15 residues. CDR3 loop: CASSQDPGGGQPQHF. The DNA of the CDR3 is TGTGCCAGCAGCCAAGACCCAGGGGGAGGTCAGCCCCAGCATTTT.

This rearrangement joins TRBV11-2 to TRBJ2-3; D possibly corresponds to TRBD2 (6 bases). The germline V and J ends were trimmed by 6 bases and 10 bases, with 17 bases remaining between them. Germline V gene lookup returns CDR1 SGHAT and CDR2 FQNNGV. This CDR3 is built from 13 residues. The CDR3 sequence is CASREATSSPQYF. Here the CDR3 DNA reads TGTGCCAGCAGGGAGGCGACTAGTTCACCGCAGTATTTT.

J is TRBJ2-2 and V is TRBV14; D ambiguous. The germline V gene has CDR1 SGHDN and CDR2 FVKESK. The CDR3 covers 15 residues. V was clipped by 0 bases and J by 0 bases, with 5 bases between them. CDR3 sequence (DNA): TGTGCCAGCAGCCAAGATGGCACGAACACCGGGGAGCTGTTTTTT. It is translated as CASSQDGTNTGELFF.

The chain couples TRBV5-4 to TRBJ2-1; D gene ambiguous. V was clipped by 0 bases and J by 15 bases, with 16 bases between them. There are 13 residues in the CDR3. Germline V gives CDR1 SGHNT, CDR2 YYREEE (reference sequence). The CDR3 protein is CASSLVNSASRFF. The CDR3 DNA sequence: TGTGCCAGCAGCTTGGTAAATTCGGCTAGTAGGTTCTTC.

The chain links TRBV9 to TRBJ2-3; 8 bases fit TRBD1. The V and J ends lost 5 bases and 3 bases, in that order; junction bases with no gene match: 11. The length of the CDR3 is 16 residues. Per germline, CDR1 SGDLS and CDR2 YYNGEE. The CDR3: CASSYPGGRGTDTQYF. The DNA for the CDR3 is TGTGCCAGCAGTTATCCAGGGGGCCGGGGGACAGATACGCAGTATTTT.

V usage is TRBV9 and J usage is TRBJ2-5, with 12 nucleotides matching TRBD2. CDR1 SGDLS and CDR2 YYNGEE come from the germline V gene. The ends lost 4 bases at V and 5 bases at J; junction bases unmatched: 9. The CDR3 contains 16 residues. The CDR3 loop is CASSPRTSGNQETQYF. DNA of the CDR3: TGTGCCAGCAGCCCCCGGACTAGCGGGAATCAGGAGACCCAGTACTTC.

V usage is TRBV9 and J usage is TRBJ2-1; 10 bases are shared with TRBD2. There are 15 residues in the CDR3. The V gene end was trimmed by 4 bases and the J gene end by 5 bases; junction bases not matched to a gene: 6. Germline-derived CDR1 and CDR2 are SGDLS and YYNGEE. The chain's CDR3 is CASSLLAGQHNEQFF. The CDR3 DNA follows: TGTGCCAGCAGCCTACTAGCGGGACAACACAATGAGCAGTTCTTC.

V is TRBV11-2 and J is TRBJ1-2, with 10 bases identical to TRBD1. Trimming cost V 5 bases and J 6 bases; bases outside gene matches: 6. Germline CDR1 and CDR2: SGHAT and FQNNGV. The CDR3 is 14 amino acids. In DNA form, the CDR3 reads TGTGCCAGCAGCGGCAAGGGACAGGGGCATGGCTACACCTTC. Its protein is CASSGKGQGHGYTF.

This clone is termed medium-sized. The CDR3 bases are TGTGCCAGCTCACCACTGACGGGAGAGACCCAGTACTTC. Translation gives CASSPLTGETQYF. The chain has TRBV18 and TRBJ2-5, with D uncertain. Germline CDR1 is KGHSH and CDR2 is LQKENI. There are 13 residues in the CDR3. V was cut by 1 base and J by 4 bases, with 7 bases left in between.

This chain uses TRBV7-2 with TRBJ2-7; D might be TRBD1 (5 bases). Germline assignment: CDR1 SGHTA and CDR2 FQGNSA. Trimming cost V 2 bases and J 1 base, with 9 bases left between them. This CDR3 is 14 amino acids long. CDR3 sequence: CASSLTGQSYEQYF. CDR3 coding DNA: TGTGCCAGCAGCTTAACAGGTCAGTCCTACGAGCAGTACTTC.

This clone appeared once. CDR3 sequence (DNA): TGTGCCAGCAGTCGACTAGCGGGAGACAACGAGCAGTACTTC. Its translation is CASSRLAGDNEQYF. The chain recombines TRBV28 with TRBJ2-7; 12 bases agree with TRBD2. This CDR3 contains 14 residues. Germline values: CDR1 MDHEN, CDR2 SYDVKM. V dropped 5 bases and J dropped 5; count of bases not matched to a gene: 4.

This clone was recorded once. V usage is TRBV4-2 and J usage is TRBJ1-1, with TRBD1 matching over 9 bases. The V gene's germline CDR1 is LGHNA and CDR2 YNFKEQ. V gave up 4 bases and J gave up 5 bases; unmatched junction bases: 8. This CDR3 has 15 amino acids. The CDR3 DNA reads TGTGCCAGCAGCCCACGACAGGGGGTCGGGACTGAAGCTTTCTTT. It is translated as CASSPRQGVGTEAFF.

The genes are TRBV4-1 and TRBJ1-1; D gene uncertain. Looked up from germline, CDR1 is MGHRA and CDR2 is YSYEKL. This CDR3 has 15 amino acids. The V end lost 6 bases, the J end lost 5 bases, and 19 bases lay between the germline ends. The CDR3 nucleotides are TGCGCCAGCAGTCCGGCGGCAGCTTTCCTAACTGAAGCTTTCTTT. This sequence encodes CASSPAAAFLTEAFF.

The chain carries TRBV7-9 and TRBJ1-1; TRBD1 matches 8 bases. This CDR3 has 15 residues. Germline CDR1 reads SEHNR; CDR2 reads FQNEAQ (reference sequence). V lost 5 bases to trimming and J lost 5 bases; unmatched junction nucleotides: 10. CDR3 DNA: TGTGCCAGCAGCCTACTTGGACAGGGAATGACTGAAGCTTTCTTT. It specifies CASSLLGQGMTEAFF.